These 7 T cell receptor beta chains originate from one sample sequenced in a study of shared clonotypes between healthy human individuals. Libraries were prepared by immunoSEQ multiplex PCR; TCRdb keeps only in-frame clonotypes and omits some of them. The sample lists approximately 1.1 million clones, 75% to 85% occurring once. The specimen was memory CD4+ T cells from PBMCs. Documented subset: CD45RA-negative fraction. These receptors all come from a man between 18 and 35 years old in good health. Some clones in this sample may be carry-over from other donors' samples.

V is TRBV27 and J is TRBJ2-7; D call uncertain. This CDR3 has 13 amino acids. V lost 8 bases and J 0 bases, leaving 11 bases between the germline ends. Looked up from germline, CDR1 is MNHEY and CDR2 is SMNVEV (reference sequence). CDR3 DNA: TGTGCCAGCGCCCAGCCGGACTCCTACGAGCAGTACTTC. Translation gives CASAQPDSYEQYF.

The gene calls are TRBV6-1 and TRBJ1-2; TRBD1 agrees at 8 bases. The junction had 8 bases not matched to a gene; V was cut back by 6 bases and J by 5 bases. The CDR3 runs 14 residues. In germline, CDR1 is MNHNS, CDR2 SASEGT. This chain's CDR3 is CASRPRGRGYGYTF. The DNA for the CDR3 is TGTGCCAGCAGGCCCAGGGGGCGCGGATATGGCTACACCTTC.

This clone was counted only a few times. Distinct nucleotide sequences in the sample also encode this CDR3. The rearrangement joins TRBV28 to TRBJ2-3; 7 bases match TRBD1. This CDR3 comprises 13 residues. The germline V gene has CDR1 MDHEN and CDR2 SYDVKM. Trimming at V came to 7 bases and at J to 3 bases, leaving 4 bases not matched to a gene. The CDR3 loop is CASTLQGTDTQYF. In DNA, the CDR3 is TGTGCCAGCACCTTACAGGGGACAGATACGCAGTATTTT.

The V gene is TRBV2, the J gene TRBJ1-2; D remains unclear. This CDR3 region has 13 residues. Looked up from germline, CDR1 is SNHLY and CDR2 is FYNNEI. CDR3 residues: CASAVARYYGYTF. The CDR3 coding sequence is TGTGCTTCAGCAGTGGCGAGGTACTATGGCTACACCTTC.

This clone has just a few counts. The chain carries TRBV28 and TRBJ1-2, with D hard to call. Germline V gene sequence: CDR1 MDHEN, CDR2 SYDVKM. V was clipped by 7 bases and J by 0 bases, with 6 bases between them. CDR3 size: 12 residues. CDR3 residues: CASKSTNYGYTF. CDR3 DNA sequence: TGTGCCAGCAAAAGTACTAACTATGGCTACACCTTC.

The chain carries TRBV5-1 and TRBJ2-6, with no clear D. Germline-derived CDR1 and CDR2 are SGHRS and YFSETQ. This CDR3 has 14 amino acids. Trimming pared 5 bases from V and 2 bases from J, leaving 8 bases between. The DNA of the CDR3 is TGCGCCAGCAGGGAAGATACTGGGGCCAACGTCCTGACTTTC. Protein sequence: CASREDTGANVLTF.

The rearrangement joins TRBV7-3 to TRBJ2-2; D is undetermined. V lost 5 bases, J lost 4 bases, and 8 bases lay in between. Germline V gene lookup returns CDR1 SGHTA and CDR2 FQGTGA. The CDR3 runs 13 residues. The CDR3 loop is CASSPLGTGELFF. In DNA form, the CDR3 reads TGTGCCAGCAGCCCCCTAGGCACCGGGGAGCTGTTTTTT.